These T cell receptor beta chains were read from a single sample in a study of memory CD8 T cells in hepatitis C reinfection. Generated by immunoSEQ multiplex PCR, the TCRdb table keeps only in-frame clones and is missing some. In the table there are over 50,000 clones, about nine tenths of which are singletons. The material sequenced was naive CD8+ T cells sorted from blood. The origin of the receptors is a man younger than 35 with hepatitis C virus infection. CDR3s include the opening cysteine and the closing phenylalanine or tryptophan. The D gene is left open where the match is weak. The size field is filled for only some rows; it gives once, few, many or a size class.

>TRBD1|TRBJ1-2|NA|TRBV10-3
TGTGCCATCAGTGATGGACAGGGGGAAGGCTATGGCTACACCTTC
CAISDGQGEGYGYTF
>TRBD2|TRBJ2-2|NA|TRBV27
TGTGCCAGCACTTCCCTTAGCGGGTTGAACACCGGGGAGCTGTTTTTT
CASTSLSGLNTGELFF
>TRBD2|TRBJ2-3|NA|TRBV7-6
TGTGCCAGCAGCTTAGTCCGACTAGCGGGAGACGATACGCAGTATTTT
CASSLVRLAGDDTQYF
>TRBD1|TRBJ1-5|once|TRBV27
TGTGCCAGCAGTGAGACAGGGACGTGGAGCAATCAGCCCCAGCATTTT
CASSETGTWSNQPQHF
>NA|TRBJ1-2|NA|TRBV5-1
TGCGCCAGCAATACCGGGGGGCTATTGGATGGCTACACCTTC
CASNTGGLLDGYTF
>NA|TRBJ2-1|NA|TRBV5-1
TGCGCCAGCAGCTTGCATAGTAACCCCTACAATGAGCAGTTCTTC
CASSLHSNPYNEQFF
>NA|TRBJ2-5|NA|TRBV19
TGTGCCAGCAGTCCCCCCCGGGAAGAGACCCAGTACTTC
CASSPPREETQYF
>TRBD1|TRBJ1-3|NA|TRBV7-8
TGTGCCAGCAGCTCATCCATGGACAGGGTCTCTGGAAACACCATATATTTT
CASSSSMDRVSGNTIYF
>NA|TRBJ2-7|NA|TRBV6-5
TGTGCCAGCAGTTTGGGGGCGCGATACGAGCAGTACTTC
CASSLGARYEQYF
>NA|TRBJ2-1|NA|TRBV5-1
TGCGCCAGCAGCTTGGCGGGATACGACAATGAGCAGTTCTTC
CASSLAGYDNEQFF
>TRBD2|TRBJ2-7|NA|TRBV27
TGTGCCAGCAGCCCGGGACTAGCGGGAGGCCCATCCTACGAGCAGTACTTC
CASSPGLAGGPSYEQYF
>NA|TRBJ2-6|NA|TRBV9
TGTGCCAGTAGCGTAGAGGAAGGGGTCGGCTCTGGGGCCAACGTCCTGACTTTC
CASSVEEGVGSGANVLTF
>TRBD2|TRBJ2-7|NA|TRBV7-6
TGTGCCAGCAGCTTAGCCGGGGGGGTGGACACCTACGAGCAGTACTTC
CASSLAGGVDTYEQYF
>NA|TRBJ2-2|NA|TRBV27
TGTGCCAGCAGTGGCCCGGGAACTGAAACCGGGGAGCTGTTTTTT
CASSGPGTETGELFF
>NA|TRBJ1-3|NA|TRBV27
TGTGCCAGCAGTTTAGACAGTTCTGGAAACACCATATATTTT
CASSLDSSGNTIYF
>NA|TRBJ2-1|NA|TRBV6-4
TGTGCCAGCAGTGACGTGGCGGCCAGCTCCTACAATGAGCAGTTCTTC
CASSDVAASSYNEQFF
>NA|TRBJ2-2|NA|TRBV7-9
TGTGCCAGCACTTTGGTCCCAAGTGAGGGGGAGCTGTTTTTT
CASTLVPSEGELFF
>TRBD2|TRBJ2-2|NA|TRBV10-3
TGTGCCATCATGGGCGGACTAGCGGGGGATACCGGGGAGCTGTTTTTT
CAIMGGLAGDTGELFF
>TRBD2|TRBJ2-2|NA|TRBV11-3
TGTGCCAGCAGCCTCGGGACTACCAACACCGGGGAGCTGTTTTTT
CASSLGTTNTGELFF
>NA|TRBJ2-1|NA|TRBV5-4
TGTGCCAGCAGCTTGGAAGCCGGGAGAGACAATGAGCAGTTCTTC
CASSLEAGRDNEQFF
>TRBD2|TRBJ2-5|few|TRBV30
TGTGCCTGGAGTAGTAGCGGGGGGGCCTTAGAGACCCAGTACTTC
CAWSSSGGALETQYF
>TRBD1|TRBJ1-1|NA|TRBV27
TGTGCCAGCAGTCCAGGGGGGAGCGATGAAGCTTTCTTT
CASSPGGSDEAFF
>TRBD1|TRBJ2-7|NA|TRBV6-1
TGTGCCAGCAGTGGGACAGGGGTTACCTACGAGCAGTACTTC
CASSGTGVTYEQYF
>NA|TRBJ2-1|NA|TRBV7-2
TGTGCCAGCAGCTTACTGTCAGGTTGGGGGGATGAGCAGTTCTTC
CASSLLSGWGDEQFF
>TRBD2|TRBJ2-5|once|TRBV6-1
TGTGCCAGCAGACCCCTGTCTAGCGGACAAGAGACCCAGTACTTC
CASRPLSSGQETQYF
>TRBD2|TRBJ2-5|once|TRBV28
TGTGCCAGCAGAGAACGACTAGCGCTCGGGTATGAGACCCAGTACTTC
CASRERLALGYETQYF
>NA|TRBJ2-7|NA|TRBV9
TGTGCCAGCAGCGTAGAGCGTGACGGCGGCGGCGAGCAGTACTTC
CASSVERDGGGEQYF
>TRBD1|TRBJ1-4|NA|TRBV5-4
TGTGCCAGCAGGGACAGGGGAGGTGAAAAACTGTTTTTT
CASRDRGGEKLFF
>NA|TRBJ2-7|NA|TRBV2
TGTGCCAGCAGTGACCCTAGATCTACTACGAAGGAGCAGTACTTC
CASSDPRSTTKEQYF
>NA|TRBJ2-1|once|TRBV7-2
TGTGCCAGCAGCTTAAGACGGGAACTCTACAATGAGCAGTTCTTC
CASSLRRELYNEQFF
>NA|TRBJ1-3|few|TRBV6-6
TGTGCCAGCAGCCAGGTTCTGTCTGGAAACACCATATATTTT
CASSQVLSGNTIYF
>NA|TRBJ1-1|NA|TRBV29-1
TGCAGCGTAGTCACGGGAGGCACTGAAGCTTTCTTT
CSVVTGGTEAFF
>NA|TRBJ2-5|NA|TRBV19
TGTGCCAGTAGTATTGGGACTGCTCCAGAGGAGACCCAGTACTTC
CASSIGTAPEETQYF
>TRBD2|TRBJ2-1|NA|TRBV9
TGTGCCAGCAGCGGGAGCGGGGGTGTACTCGAGCAGTTCTTC
CASSGSGGVLEQFF
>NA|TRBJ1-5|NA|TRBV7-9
TGTGCCAGCAGCCAAAGTACGGGCAATCAGCCCCAGCATTTT
CASSQSTGNQPQHF
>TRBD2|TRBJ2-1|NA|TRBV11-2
TGTGCCAGCAGCGCAACGACTAGCGGGGGCAAAGACAATGAGCAGTTCTTC
CASSATTSGGKDNEQFF
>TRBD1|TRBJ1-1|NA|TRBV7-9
TGTGCCAGCAGCCCAAGTATAGGGGACAGTGAAATGAACACTGAAGCTTTCTTT
CASSPSIGDSEMNTEAFF
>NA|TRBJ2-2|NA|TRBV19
TGTGCCAGTAGTTCGGGGGCGAACACCGGGGAGCTGTTTTTT
CASSSGANTGELFF
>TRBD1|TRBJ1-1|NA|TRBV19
TGTGCCAGTAGTATAACAGGGGATCTTAACACTGAAGCTTTCTTT
CASSITGDLNTEAFF
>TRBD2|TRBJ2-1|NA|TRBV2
TGTGCCAGCAGGCCACTAGCGGGTCGGAGAGATGAGCAGTTCTTC
CASRPLAGRRDEQFF
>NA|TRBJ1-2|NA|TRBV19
TGTGCCAGTAGTTCCGGGAATGGCTACACCTTC
CASSSGNGYTF
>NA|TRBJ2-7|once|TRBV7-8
TGTGCCAGCAGCTTCGGCTACCTAGGGAGCTCCTACGAGCAGTACTTC
CASSFGYLGSSYEQYF
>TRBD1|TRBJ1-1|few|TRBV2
TGTGCCAGCAGTGTATCAACCGGGACAGTAGATACTGAAGCTTTCTTT
CASSVSTGTVDTEAFF
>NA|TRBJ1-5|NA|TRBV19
TGTGCCAGTTCTAATCAGGGCGGAAGCAATCAGCCCCAGCATTTT
CASSNQGGSNQPQHF
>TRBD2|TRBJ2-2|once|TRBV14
TGTGCCAGCAGCCAACGGCAAGCGGGAGGGCCGTTTACCGGGGAGCTGTTTTTT
CASSQRQAGGPFTGELFF
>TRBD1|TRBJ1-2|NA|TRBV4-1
TGCGCCAGCAGCCAAGCGCTGACAGGGGGCTGGGACTATGGCTACACCTTC
CASSQALTGGWDYGYTF
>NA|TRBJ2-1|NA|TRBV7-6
TGTGCCAGCAGCTTAGGGCTTGGGAGATCCCCTTACAATGAGCAGTTCTTC
CASSLGLGRSPYNEQFF
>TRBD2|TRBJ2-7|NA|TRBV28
TGTGCCAGCAGTTTAAGGACTAGCGGATACGAGCAGTACTTC
CASSLRTSGYEQYF
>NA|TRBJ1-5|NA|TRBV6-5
TGTGCCAGCAGGCTAAAATTGGATCAGCCCCAGCATTTT
CASRLKLDQPQHF
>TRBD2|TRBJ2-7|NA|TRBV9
TGTGCCAGCAGTGGGGGGGGGAACCCCTACGAGCAGTACTTC
CASSGGGNPYEQYF
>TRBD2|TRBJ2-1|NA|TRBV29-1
TGCAGTGGGGGACTACCTTACAATGAGCAGTTCTTC
CSGGLPYNEQFF
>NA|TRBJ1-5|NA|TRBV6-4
TGTGCCAGCAGTGAGGACATCAATCAGCCCCAGCATTTT
CASSEDINQPQHF
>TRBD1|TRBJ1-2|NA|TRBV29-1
TGCAGCGCCTTCCCGGGACAGGGGCCGGCAGACTATGGCTACACCTTC
CSAFPGQGPADYGYTF
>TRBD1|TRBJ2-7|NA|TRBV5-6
TGTGCCAGCAGCTCGGAAGGGGGGACAGGGATCTACGAGCAGTACTTC
CASSSEGGTGIYEQYF
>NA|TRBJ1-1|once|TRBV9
TGTGCCAGCAGCGTGGGATCAGGGACTGAAGCTTTCTTT
CASSVGSGTEAFF
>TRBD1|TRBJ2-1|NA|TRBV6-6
TGTGCCAGCAGTTCTCTACAGGGGGCGGGTGGTGGGAAGCAGTTCTTC
CASSSLQGAGGGKQFF
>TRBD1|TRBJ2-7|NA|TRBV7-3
TGTGCCAGCAGCTTAGGGCAGGGGGCAAACGAGCAGTACTTC
CASSLGQGANEQYF
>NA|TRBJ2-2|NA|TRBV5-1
TGCGCCAGCAGCTCCTTGGGAGGGAACACCGGGGAGCTGTTTTTT
CASSSLGGNTGELFF
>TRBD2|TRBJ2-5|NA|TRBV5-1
TGCGCCAGCAGCTTGACCGAGCGGGGGGCCCAGACCCAGTACTTC
CASSLTERGAQTQYF
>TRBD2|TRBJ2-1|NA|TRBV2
TGTGCCAGCAGTGAAGGTTTAAGCGGGACGGCGGCGAATGAGCAGTTCTTC
CASSEGLSGTAANEQFF